This T cell receptor (beta chain) comes out of a study of blood T cell repertoires in COVID-19. Measured with immunoSEQ multiplex PCR; TCRdb has only the in-frame clones, and not every one. The profile shows about 360,000 clones, around nine tenths of them singletons. V was trimmed by 4 bases and J by 2 bases, leaving 13 bases between them. This CDR3 region has 15 residues. Germline lookup yields CDR1 SEHNR and CDR2 FQNEAQ (reference sequence). This receptor was taken from a human donor in a cohort sampled during active COVID-19. The chain recombines TRBV7-9 with TRBJ2-3, with a tentative D call TRBD1 (5 bases). The sample consisted of peripheral blood. CDR3 coding DNA: TGTGCCAGCAGCTCGGACACGATCCCCACAGATACGCAGTATTTT. Encoded protein: CASSSDTIPTDTQYF.